This T cell receptor beta chain is from a study of T cell repertoires in cytomegalovirus infection. This clonotype came up many times. TCRdb recomputed calls from the reads with MiXCR, one row per CDR3 protein. This table has hundreds of thousands of distinct CDR3 sequences, around 10% appearing once. With 5 bases clipped from V and 4 bases from J, the junction kept 6 bases outside the gene matches. Looked up from germline, CDR1 is SGHVS and CDR2 is FNYEAQ. The CDR3 loop spans 15 amino acids. The sample taken for sequencing was PBMCs. J is TRBJ1-2 and V is TRBV7-6, with 11 bases that match TRBD1. This clonotype was sampled from a human donor in good health (CMV status not recorded). Some clones in this sample may be carry-over from other donors' samples. CDR3: CASSGSGTGGYGYTF. As DNA, the CDR3 is TGTGCCAGCAGCGGGTCCGGGACAGGGGGCTATGGCTACACCTTC.